Below, 32 T cell receptor beta chains from the same sample are listed, as sequenced in a study of blood T cell repertoires in COVID-19 (TCRdb year 2020). The receptor library was made with the immunoSEQ multiplex PCR assay. TCRdb took over this immuneACCESS table, retaining in-frame rearrangements with V and J assigned. Such tables are incomplete; in checked studies, under half of the missing clones stem from an unresolved V gene, and the remainder is unexplained. The sample table records about 74,000 clones; roughly 84% of these occur just once. The ten largest clones capture 29% of the sample. The sample was peripheral blood. These receptors all come from a woman aged 80 or older with active or convalescent COVID-19.

There are a few counts of this clone. This chain joins TRBV7-9 and TRBJ2-7, with D perhaps matching TRBD2 (5 bases). The CDR3 covers 17 residues. Per germline, CDR1 SEHNR and CDR2 FQNEAQ (reference sequence). V was clipped by 6 bases and J by 6 bases, with 27 bases between them. The DNA for the CDR3 is TGTGCCAGCAGTCCACCGGAGGCCGGGGTCCCATACTCCGAGCAGTACTTC. It specifies CASSPPEAGVPYSEQYF. The variable domain in full, with the rest retrieved from reference TRBV7-9 and TRBJ2-7, is DTGVSQNPRHKITKRGQNVTFRCDPISEHNRLYWYRQTLGQGPEFLTYFQNEAQLEKSRLLSDRFSAERPKGSFSTLEIQRTEQGDSAMYLCASSPPEAGVPYSEQYFGPGTRLTVT.

This clone was seen only a few times. The chain has TRBV7-2 and TRBJ1-4; unclear D gene. The CDR3 has 15 amino acids. The V and J ends lost 5 bases and 0 bases respectively, with 10 bases between them. CDR1 is SGHTA and CDR2 is FQGNSA in the germline V gene. In DNA form, the CDR3 reads TGTGCCAGCAGCCCAGGCGATGCAACTAATGAAAAACTGTTTTTT. Translated, it gives CASSPGDATNEKLFF.

The J gene is TRBJ2-3, the V gene TRBV5-1; 13 bases agree with TRBD2. This CDR3 spans 17 amino acids. The germline gives CDR1 SGHRS, CDR2 YFSETQ. V lost 4 bases to trimming and J lost 6 bases; unmatched junction nucleotides: 11. The CDR3 region has the DNA TGCGCCAGCAGCCCAGGACTAGCGGGGGTTGAGTCGGATACGCAGTATTTT. Protein: CASSPGLAGVESDTQYF.

The chain employs TRBV6-1 and TRBJ2-3; TRBD2 is a possible D gene (5 bases). Germline CDR1 MNHNS, CDR2 SASEGT. The V end was cut by 3 bases, the J end by 4 bases, with 11 bases between. This CDR3 region has 14 residues. CDR3 sequence reads: CASSDVLEADTQYF. The CDR3 DNA reads as TGTGCCAGCAGTGATGTCCTGGAGGCAGATACGCAGTATTTT.

The chain recombines TRBV10-1 with TRBJ1-6; D not resolved. Between the trimmed V and J ends, which lost 2 bases and 9 bases, there was a span of 8 bases. This CDR3 contains 13 residues. Looked up from germline, CDR1 is WNHNN and CDR2 is SYGVQD (reference sequence). The DNA for the CDR3 is TGCGCCAGCAGTGAGGGTATGGCTTCACCCCTCCACTTT. Encoded protein: CASSEGMASPLHF.

This clone was counted a single time. This chain uses TRBV29-1 with TRBJ1-1; a weak D match, TRBD1 (6 bases). The CDR3 spans 13 residues. V dropped 7 bases and J dropped 5 bases, with 17 bases sitting between them. CDR1 and CDR2 (germline): SQVTM, ANQGSEA. The chain's CDR3 is CSAERQVGTEAFF. The CDR3 DNA reads TGCAGCGCGGAAAGACAGGTTGGGACTGAAGCTTTCTTT.

This clone has only one observation. CDR3 in DNA: TGTGCCAGCAAGCTGGGACAGGGGGCATCAAGGACTGAAGCTTTCTTT. Its translation: CASKLGQGASRTEAFF. V gene TRBV2 combines with J gene TRBJ1-1; 12 bases are a match to TRBD1. Germline V gene lookup returns CDR1 SNHLY and CDR2 FYNNEI. V was pared by 7 bases and J by 5 bases, with 11 bases of the junction left unmatched. The CDR3 is made up of 16 amino acids.

The sample holds a few counts of this clone. This chain joins TRBV7-2 and TRBJ1-2; the D gene is possibly TRBD1 (5 bases). The CDR3 consists of 14 residues. Trimming took off 2 bases at V and 2 bases at J, with 9 bases between the two ends. Germline V lookup: CDR1 SGHTA, CDR2 FQGNSA. CDR3 coding DNA: TGTGCCAGCAGCTTAAGTCCAGGGAACTATGGCTACACCTTC. Translating it yields CASSLSPGNYGYTF.

The CDR3 bases are TGTGCCAGCAGCTTAGAAGGACAGGGCTATCAGCCCCAGCATTTT. Translating gives CASSLEGQGYQPQHF. V gene TRBV11-2 combines with J gene TRBJ1-5; 8 positions match TRBD1. Germline assignment: CDR1 SGHAT and CDR2 FQNNGV. CDR3 length: 15 amino acids. After removal of 0 bases from V and 5 bases from J, the junction contained 3 bases not matched to a gene. Looking up the rest from reference TRBV11-2 and TRBJ1-5 gives the full variable domain: EAGVAQSPRYKIIEKRQSVAFWCNPISGHATLYWYQQILGQGPKLLIQFQNNGVVDDSQLPKDRFSAERLKGVDSTLKIQPAKLEDSAVYLCASSLEGQGYQPQHFGDGTRLSIL.

Here the CDR3 reads CASSPRVSGTGELFF. CDR3 in DNA: TGTGCCAGCTCACCCCGGGTTAGCGGAACCGGGGAGCTGTTTTTT. The chain uses TRBV18 and TRBJ2-2, with D tentatively TRBD2 (6 bases). This CDR3 spans 15 amino acids. Trimming took off 3 bases at V and 5 bases at J, with 13 bases between the two ends. Per the germline V gene, CDR1 is KGHSH and CDR2 is LQKENI.

V and J are TRBV28 and TRBJ2-2; a weak D match, TRBD1 (6 bases). Trimming removed 5 bases at V and 4 bases at J, with 8 bases between. This CDR3 spans 13 amino acids. CDR1 and CDR2 from the germline V gene are MDHEN and SYDVKM. For the CDR3, the DNA is TGTGCCAGCAGTCCACAGGGCACCGGGGAGCTGTTTTTT. This encodes CASSPQGTGELFF.

The CDR3 is CASSLGENNEQFF. The CDR3 DNA is TGTGCCAGCAGCTTAGGGGAGAACAATGAGCAGTTCTTC. This chain links TRBV11-3 with TRBJ2-1; D might be TRBD2 (5 bases). CDR3 size: 13 residues. The germline V gene has CDR1 SGHNT and CDR2 YENEEA. V lost 1 base, J lost 5 bases, and 6 bases lay in between.

The chain joins TRBV10-3 to TRBJ1-6; no clear D gene. Germline V gives CDR1 ENHRY, CDR2 SYGVKD. This CDR3 has 13 residues. V was trimmed by 6 bases and J by 8 bases, leaving 11 bases between them. CDR3: CAIRGERDSPLHF. In DNA form, the CDR3 reads TGTGCCATCAGGGGAGAGAGGGATTCACCCCTCCACTTT.

V usage is TRBV28 and J usage is TRBJ1-5; D is perhaps TRBD1 (5 bases). Trimming pared 1 base from V and 7 bases from J, leaving 11 bases between. This CDR3 has 14 residues. Germline CDR1 and CDR2: MDHEN and SYDVKM. The CDR3 loop reads CASSLYGGVQPQHF. CDR3 coding DNA: TGTGCCAGCAGTTTATACGGGGGGGTGCAGCCCCAGCATTTT.

The gene calls are TRBV7-9 and TRBJ2-2; D call uncertain. Germline CDR1 SEHNR, CDR2 FQNEAQ (reference sequence). The V and J ends lost 5 bases and 3 bases respectively, with 4 bases between them. The CDR3 length is 12 residues. The DNA for the CDR3 is TGTGCCAGCAGCCGTGACACCGGGGAGCTGTTTTTT. Translation gives CASSRDTGELFF.

The V and J genes are TRBV6-1 and TRBJ1-3; D gene unclear. Trimming cost V 0 bases and J 0 bases, with 3 bases left between them. This CDR3 spans 14 amino acids. Germline V lookup: CDR1 MNHNS, CDR2 SASEGT. The CDR3 reads CASSEALSGNTIYF. CDR3 nucleotide sequence: TGTGCCAGCAGTGAAGCTCTCTCTGGAAACACCATATATTTT.

The chain employs TRBV21-1 and TRBJ1-5; the DNA was not used to check the table's D call, TRBD1. TRBV21-1 is labeled a pseudogene. The CDR3 totals 17 residues. The CDR3 protein is CATPPMTDRVNIQPQHF. DNA for the CDR3: TGTGCCACACCCCCCATGACGGACAGGGTAAATATTCAGCCCCAGCATTTT.

The gene calls are TRBV7-2 and TRBJ2-3; tentative D call: TRBD2 (6 bases). The germline V and J ends were trimmed by 6 bases and 2 bases, with 18 bases remaining between them. CDR1 is SGHTA and CDR2 is FQGNSA in the germline V gene. The CDR3 runs to 16 residues. CDR3 region: CASSPTSRRLTDTQYF. CDR3 coding DNA: TGTGCCAGCAGTCCTACTAGCCGAAGACTCACAGATACGCAGTATTTT.

The chain couples TRBV7-9 to TRBJ1-1; 8 nucleotides line up with TRBD1. The CDR3 length is 16 residues. Per the germline V gene, CDR1 is SEHNR and CDR2 is FQNEAQ (reference sequence). Trimming at V came to 5 bases and at J to 4 bases, leaving 12 bases not matched to a gene. The CDR3, as DNA: TGTGCCAGCAGCCCCGGGACAGGTGGACTGGGCACTGAAGCTTTCTTT. It specifies CASSPGTGGLGTEAFF.

The gene calls are TRBV6-5 and TRBJ1-4, with a tentative D call TRBD1 (5 bases). CDR3 length: 14 amino acids. V was shortened by 3 bases and J by 2 bases, with 7 bases between the two germline ends. Germline assignment: CDR1 MNHEY and CDR2 SVGAGI. This chain's CDR3 is CASSYSGTNEKLFF. Here the CDR3 DNA reads TGTGCCAGCAGTTATTCAGGGACTAATGAAAAACTGTTTTTT.

Turning to this clone: An end of the junction differs from the germline gene, which may be a read error. The chain joins TRBV7-7 to TRBJ1-1; D is unresolved. CDR1 and CDR2 from the germline V gene are SSHAT and FNYEAQ (reference sequence). The length of the CDR3 is 13 residues. The CDR3 sequence is CASSLGVGTEAFF. CDR3 coding DNA: TGTGCTAGCAGCTTAGGAGTCGGCACTGAAGCTTTCTTT. Together with reference TRBV7-7 and TRBJ1-1, the CDR3 gives the full variable domain: GAGVSQSPRYKVTKRGQDVTLRCDPISSHATLYWYQQALGQGPEFLTYFNYEAQPDKSGLPSDRFSAERPEGSISTLTIQRTEQRDSAMYRCASSLGVGTEAFFGQGTRLTVV.

This clone turned up a few times. The chain carries TRBV9 and TRBJ2-7; 8 positions agree with TRBD2. The CDR3 covers 17 residues. Germline-derived CDR1 and CDR2 are SGDLS and YYNGEE. J was trimmed by 1 base and V by 0 bases; bases with no gene match: 9. The CDR3 is CASSVGGSGGSSYEQYF. DNA of the CDR3: TGTGCCAGCAGCGTAGGCGGGAGCGGGGGCTCATCCTACGAGCAGTACTTC.

J is TRBJ1-6 and V is TRBV3-1 (or the pseudogene TRBV3-2); weak D call: TRBD1 (5 bases). The CDR3 contains 16 residues. V lost 1 base, J lost 9 bases, and 16 bases lay in between. Germline loops: CDR1 LGHDT, CDR2 YNNKEL (reference sequence). The CDR3 reads CASSQGGPQRGSPLHF. The CDR3 region has the DNA TGTGCCAGCAGCCAAGGAGGCCCTCAAAGGGGTTCACCCCTCCACTTT.

The V call is TRBV18, the J call TRBJ1-2; D is ambiguous. The germline CDR1 and CDR2 sequences are KGHSH and LQKENI. CDR3 size: 12 residues. V was pared by 2 bases and J by 7 bases, with 8 bases between. CDR3 sequence (DNA): TGTGCCAGCTCACCATCCGAACTTGGCTACACCTTC. Residues: CASSPSELGYTF.

The chain uses TRBV5-4 and TRBJ2-5; 7 bases are shared with TRBD2. Per germline, CDR1 SGHNT and CDR2 YYREEE (reference sequence). The V and J ends lost 4 bases and 0 bases, in that order; junction bases with no gene match: 6. There are 15 residues in the CDR3. CDR3 DNA: TGTGCCAGCAGCGTTTCGGGGGGAAACCAAGAGACCCAGTACTTC. Its translation: CASSVSGGNQETQYF.

The chain couples TRBV5-4 to TRBJ1-4, with no clear D. The CDR3 length is 14 residues. Germline V gene sequence: CDR1 SGHNT, CDR2 YYREEE (reference sequence). Trimming left V 4 bases short and J 8 bases short, with 15 bases between. The DNA of the CDR3 is TGTGCCAGCAGCGTTAAGGCTGGGAGGGAAAAACTGTTTTTT. This encodes CASSVKAGREKLFF. The entire variable domain, with the rest obtained from reference TRBV5-4 and TRBJ1-4, is as follows: ETGVTQSPTHLIKTRGQQVTLRCSSQSGHNTVSWYQQALGQGPQFIFQYYREEENGRGNFPPRFSGLQFPNYSSELNVNALELDDSALYLCASSVKAGREKLFFGSGTQLSVL.

This chain uses TRBV5-1 with TRBJ2-3, with TRBD2 identical over 10 bases. The CDR3 length is 15 residues. J was trimmed by 3 bases and V by 6 bases; bases with no gene match: 7. Germline assignment: CDR1 SGHRS and CDR2 YFSETQ. The CDR3, as DNA: TGCGCCAGCACCGGAACTAGCGGGGCAACAGATACGCAGTATTTT. This encodes CASTGTSGATDTQYF.

The J gene is TRBJ1-3, the V gene TRBV27; no clear D. Germline assignment: CDR1 MNHEY and CDR2 SMNVEV (reference sequence). This CDR3 has 14 residues. With 3 bases removed from V and 0 bases from J, the gap between germline ends came to 6 bases. The CDR3 DNA sequence: TGTGCCAGCAGTTTTCGCGGCTCTGGAAACACCATATATTTT. It yields the protein CASSFRGSGNTIYF.

This chain connects TRBV7-2 to TRBJ2-1; unclear D gene. Trimming stripped 6 bases from V and 10 bases from J, with 10 bases between. Germline-derived CDR1 and CDR2 are SGHTA and FQGNSA. The CDR3 runs to 11 residues. DNA for the CDR3: TGTGCCAGCAGACAGCAAGTAGAGCAGTTCTTC. Encoded protein: CASRQQVEQFF.

V gene TRBV2 combines with J gene TRBJ2-3, with 10 bases matching TRBD2. V trimming: 6 bases; J trimming: 5 bases; junction bases outside the gene matches: 8. This CDR3 contains 15 residues. Germline CDR1 and CDR2: SNHLY and FYNNEI. In DNA form, the CDR3 reads TGTGCCAGCAGGAAGTATAGCGGGGGGTTAGATACGCAGTATTTT. It translates to CASRKYSGGLDTQYF.

This clone appeared once. The chain carries TRBV11-2 and TRBJ2-1; D perhaps matches TRBD1 (5 bases). The germline V gene encodes CDR1 SGHAT and CDR2 FQNNGV. This CDR3 spans 13 amino acids. Between the trimmed V and J ends, which lost 8 bases and 6 bases, there was a span of 14 bases. CDR3 loop: CASAQGRLNEQFF. CDR3 nucleotides: TGTGCCAGCGCTCAGGGCAGACTCAATGAGCAGTTCTTC.

J is TRBJ2-7 and V is TRBV6-2 or TRBV6-3; D unclear. This CDR3 has 11 residues. V lost 4 bases and J 4 bases, leaving 5 bases between the germline ends. Per germline, CDR1 MNHEY and CDR2 SVGEGT. Here the CDR3 DNA reads TGTGCCAGCAGTTTCGGGTACGAGCAGTACTTC. Translation: CASSFGYEQYF.